This TCR beta chain was sequenced in a study of shared clonotypes between healthy human individuals. This CDR3 is built from 14 residues. The ends were cut back, 0 bases at V and 6 bases at J, with 14 bases in the middle. Per germline, CDR1 GTSNPN and CDR2 SVGIG (reference sequence). Splitting of each subset's genomic DNA was done evenly across several immunoSEQ plates. Generated by immunoSEQ multiplex PCR, the TCRdb table keeps only in-frame clones and is missing some. The profile shows 98,000 or so clones, roughly 70% of them singletons. This sequence originates from a woman younger than 45 in good health. The sample was memory CD8+ T cells sorted from blood. The subset denotes: CD45RO+ cells pooled with CCR7-negative TemRA cells. This chain uses TRBV30 with TRBJ1-2; D possibly corresponds to TRBD1 (6 bases). CDR3 region: CAWSVRRGANGYTF. The CDR3 coding sequence is TGTGCCTGGAGTGTACGGCGGGGGGCCAATGGCTACACCTTC.